The rows below give T cell receptor beta chains drawn from one sample of a study of sequential checkpoint blockade in melanoma. Measured with immunoSEQ multiplex PCR; TCRdb has only the in-frame clones, and not every one. This sample carries approximately 4,200 clones, around 24% of them seen once, and the ten largest clones take 15%. This specimen consisted of tumor tissue (inferred from file names), obtained from a patient given nivolumab and ipilimumab in sequence. The receptors stem from a human donor with melanoma. CDR3s include the opening cysteine and the closing phenylalanine or tryptophan. A D gene is named only where the DNA matches it firmly. Some rows have no size entry. The others give once, few or many, or a class for an expanded clone.

D gene	clone size	V gene	J gene	CDR3 protein	CDR3 DNA
NA	few	TRBV6-8	TRBJ1-2	CASSTNSWDGYTF	TGTGCCAGCAGTACAAATTCTTGGGATGGCTACACCTTC
NA	many	TRBV11-3	TRBJ2-7	CASSSLARAWDEQYF	TGTGCCAGCAGCTCTCTCGCCAGGGCTTGGGACGAGCAGTACTTC
NA	NA	TRBV1	TRBJ2-6	CASSRTTGWGANVLTF	TGCGCCAGCAGCCGTACAACAGGATGGGGGGCCAACGTCCTGACTTTC
NA	many	TRBV11-3	TRBJ2-6	CASSHGPFSGANVLTF	TGTGCCAGCAGCCATGGGCCTTTCTCTGGGGCCAACGTCCTGACTTTC
TRBD2	few	TRBV11-3	TRBJ2-1	CASSILAESSYNEQFF	TGTGCCAGCAGCATCCTAGCGGAGAGCTCCTACAATGAGCAGTTCTTC
NA	NA	TRBV19	TRBJ2-2	CASKAHYFGANTGELFF	TGTGCCAGTAAAGCACATTACTTTGGCGCGAACACCGGGGAGCTGTTTTTT
NA	few	TRBV14	TRBJ1-4	CASSPGRRANEKLFF	TGTGCCAGCAGCCCAGGGAGGAGAGCTAATGAAAAACTGTTTTTT
NA	few	TRBV30	TRBJ1-5	CAWSSGTVNQPQHF	TGTGCCTGGAGTAGCGGGACGGTTAATCAGCCCCAGCATTTT
NA	NA	TRBV9	TRBJ2-1	CASSEEGTLMGNEQFF	TGTGCCAGCAGTGAAGAGGGCACATTAATGGGGAATGAGCAGTTCTTC
TRBD2	NA	TRBV19	TRBJ2-1	CASSIRALAGVGPYNEQFF	TGTGCCAGTAGTATTCGTGCGCTAGCGGGAGTTGGCCCCTACAATGAGCAGTTCTTC
NA	NA	TRBV29-1	TRBJ1-1	CSVLVFEDTEAFF	TGCAGCGTATTGGTATTCGAGGACACTGAAGCTTTCTTT
TRBD1	medium-sized	TRBV11-3	TRBJ2-5	CASSSTGVPVETQYF	TGTGCCAGCAGCTCGACAGGGGTCCCTGTAGAGACCCAGTACTTC
NA	few	TRBV6-8	TRBJ1-1	CASSYRASRTDTEAFF	TGTGCCAGCAGTTACAGGGCCTCCAGGACGGACACTGAAGCTTTCTTT
TRBD1	many	TRBV6-8	TRBJ2-2	CASSGQGGGTGELFF	TGTGCCAGCAGCGGACAGGGGGGCGGCACCGGGGAGCTGTTTTTT
NA	NA	TRBV5-1	TRBJ1-4	CASSLGRQATNEKLFF	TGCGCCAGCAGCTTAGGGAGGCAGGCGACTAATGAAAAACTGTTTTTT
NA	few	TRBV18	TRBJ1-1	CASSPEGYEAFF	TGTGCCAGCTCACCAGAGGGGTATGAAGCTTTCTTT
NA	few	TRBV6-8	TRBJ1-5	CASRQGFGNQPQHF	TGTGCCAGCAGGCAGGGGTTTGGCAATCAGCCCCAGCATTTT
NA	NA	TRBV9	TRBJ2-7	CASSVGGSLSYEQYF	TGTGCCAGCAGCGTAGGGGGCAGCCTATCCTACGAGCAGTACTTC
NA	NA	TRBV19	TRBJ1-2	CASSIDHVSVYGYTF	TGTGCCAGTAGTATAGATCACGTCAGCGTCTATGGCTACACCTTC
NA	few	TRBV19	TRBJ1-4	CASQSQGSNKKLFF	TGTGCCAGTCAATCACAGGGATCTAATAAAAAACTGTTTTTT
NA	medium-sized	TRBV11-3	TRBJ2-5	CASTHSQFQETQYF	TGTGCCAGCACCCATTCCCAGTTCCAAGAGACCCAGTACTTC
NA	NA	TRBV19	TRBJ2-6	CASSTYRVAGANVLTF	TGTGCCAGTAGTACCTACAGGGTGGCAGGGGCCAACGTCCTGACTTTC
TRBD1	NA	TRBV9	TRBJ2-7	CASSTHGTAYEQYF	TGTGCCAGCAGCACTCATGGGACAGCCTACGAGCAGTACTTC
TRBD1	few	TRBV5-1	TRBJ2-1	CASSLTTGTGSEQFF	TGCGCCAGCAGCCTAACCACCGGGACAGGGAGTGAGCAGTTCTTC
TRBD1	few	TRBV6-8	TRBJ2-7	CASSLDRVSYEQYF	TGTGCCAGCAGCCTCGACAGGGTCTCCTACGAGCAGTACTTC
TRBD1	NA	TRBV19	TRBJ2-7	CASSITEGAREQYF	TGTGCCAGTAGTATAACCGAGGGGGCAAGGGAGCAGTACTTC
NA	NA	TRBV6-8	TRBJ1-2	CASSSGQSVYGYTF	TGTGCCAGCAGTTCCGGACAGAGTGTCTATGGCTACACCTTC
NA	NA	TRBV19	TRBJ1-1	CASREGRYTEAFF	TGTGCCAGCCGGGAGGGTAGGTACACTGAAGCTTTCTTT
NA	NA	TRBV14	TRBJ2-1	CASSQEGDGKYNEQFF	TGTGCCAGCAGCCAAGAGGGCGACGGGAAGTACAATGAGCAGTTCTTC